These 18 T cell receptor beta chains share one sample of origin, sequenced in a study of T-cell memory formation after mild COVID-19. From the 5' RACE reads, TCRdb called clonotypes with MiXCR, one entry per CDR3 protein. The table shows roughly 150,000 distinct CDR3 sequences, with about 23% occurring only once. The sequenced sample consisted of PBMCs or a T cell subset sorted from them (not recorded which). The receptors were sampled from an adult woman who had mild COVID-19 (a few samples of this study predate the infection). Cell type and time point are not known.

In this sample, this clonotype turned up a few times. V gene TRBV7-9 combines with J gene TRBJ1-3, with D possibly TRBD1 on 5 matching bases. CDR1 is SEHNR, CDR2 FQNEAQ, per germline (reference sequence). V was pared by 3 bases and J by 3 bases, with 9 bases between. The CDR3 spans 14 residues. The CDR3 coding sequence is TGTGCCAGCAGCTTCCAGGACATTGGAAACACCATATATTTT. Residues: CASSFQDIGNTIYF. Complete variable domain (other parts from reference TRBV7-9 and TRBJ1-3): DTGVSQNPRHKITKRGQNVTFRCDPISEHNRLYWYRQTLGQGPEFLTYFQNEAQLEKSRLLSDRFSAERPKGSFSTLEIQRTEQGDSAMYLCASSFQDIGNTIYFGEGSWLTVV.

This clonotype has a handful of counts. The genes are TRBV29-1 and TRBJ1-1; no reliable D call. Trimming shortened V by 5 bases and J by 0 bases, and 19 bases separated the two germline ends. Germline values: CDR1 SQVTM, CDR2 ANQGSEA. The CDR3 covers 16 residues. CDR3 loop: CSVRVDGDLMNTEAFF. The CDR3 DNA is TGCAGCGTTCGAGTGGACGGTGACCTCATGAACACTGAAGCTTTCTTT.

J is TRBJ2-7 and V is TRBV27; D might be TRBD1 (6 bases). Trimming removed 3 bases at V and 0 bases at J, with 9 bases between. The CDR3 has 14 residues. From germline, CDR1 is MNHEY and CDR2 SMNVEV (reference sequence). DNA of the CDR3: TGTGCCAGCAGTTTTGGGGACACCTCCTACGAGCAGTACTTC. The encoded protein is CASSFGDTSYEQYF.

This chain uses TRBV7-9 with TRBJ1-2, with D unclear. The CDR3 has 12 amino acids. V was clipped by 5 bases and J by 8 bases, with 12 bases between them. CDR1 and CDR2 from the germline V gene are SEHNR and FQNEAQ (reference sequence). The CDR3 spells CASSPDVLGYTF. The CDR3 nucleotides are TGTGCCAGCAGCCCGGACGTTCTCGGCTACACCTTC.

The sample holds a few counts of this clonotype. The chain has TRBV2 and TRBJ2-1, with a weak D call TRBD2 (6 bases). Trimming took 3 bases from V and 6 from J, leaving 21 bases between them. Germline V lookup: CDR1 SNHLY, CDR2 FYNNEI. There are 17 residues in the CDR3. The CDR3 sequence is CASSDGHQTGLTNEQFF. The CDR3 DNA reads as TGTGCCAGCAGTGATGGTCACCAGACGGGACTCACCAATGAGCAGTTCTTC.

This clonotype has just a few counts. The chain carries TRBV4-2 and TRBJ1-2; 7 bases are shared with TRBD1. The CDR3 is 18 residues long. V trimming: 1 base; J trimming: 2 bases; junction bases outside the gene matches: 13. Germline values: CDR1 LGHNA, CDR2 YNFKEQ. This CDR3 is CASSQGRDRLGQNYGYTF. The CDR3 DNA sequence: TGTGCCAGCAGCCAAGGCCGGGACAGACTTGGGCAGAACTATGGCTACACCTTC.

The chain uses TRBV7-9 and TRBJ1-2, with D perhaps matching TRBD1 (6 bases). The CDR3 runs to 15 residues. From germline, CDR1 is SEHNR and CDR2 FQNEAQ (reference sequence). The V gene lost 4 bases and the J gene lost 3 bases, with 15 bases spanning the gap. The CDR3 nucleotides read TGTGCCAGCAGCTATGCCTCAGGGGTCGACTATGGCTACACCTTC. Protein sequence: CASSYASGVDYGYTF.

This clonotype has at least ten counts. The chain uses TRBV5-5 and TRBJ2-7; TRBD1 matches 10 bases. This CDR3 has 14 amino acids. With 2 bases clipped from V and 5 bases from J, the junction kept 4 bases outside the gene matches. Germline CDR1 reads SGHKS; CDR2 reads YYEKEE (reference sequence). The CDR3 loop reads CASSFRDRGHEQYF. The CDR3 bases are TGTGCCAGCAGCTTCCGGGACAGGGGTCACGAGCAGTACTTC.

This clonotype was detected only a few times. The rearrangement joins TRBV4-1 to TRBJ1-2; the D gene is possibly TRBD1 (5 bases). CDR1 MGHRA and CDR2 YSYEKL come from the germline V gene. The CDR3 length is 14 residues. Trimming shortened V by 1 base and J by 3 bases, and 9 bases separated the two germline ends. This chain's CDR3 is CASSQGRGDYGYTF. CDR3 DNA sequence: TGCGCCAGCAGCCAAGGTCGGGGCGACTATGGCTACACCTTC.

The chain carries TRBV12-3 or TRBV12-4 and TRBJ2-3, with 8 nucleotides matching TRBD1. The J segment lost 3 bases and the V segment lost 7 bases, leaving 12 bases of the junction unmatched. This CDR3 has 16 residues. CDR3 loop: CASIRGQGVWTDTQYF. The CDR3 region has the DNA TGTGCCAGCATTAGAGGACAGGGTGTTTGGACAGATACGCAGTATTTT.

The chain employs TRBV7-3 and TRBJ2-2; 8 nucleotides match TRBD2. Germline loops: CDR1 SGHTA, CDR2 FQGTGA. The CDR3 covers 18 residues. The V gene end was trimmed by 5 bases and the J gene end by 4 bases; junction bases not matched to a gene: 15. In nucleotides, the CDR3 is TGTGCCAGCAGCCGAGAAGTGCAGCGGGGGACCTCCACCGGGGAGCTGTTTTTT. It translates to CASSREVQRGTSTGELFF.

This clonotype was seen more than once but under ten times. CDR3 in DNA: TGTGCCAGCACTATCGTAGGATATAGCAATCAGCCCCAGCATTTT. It specifies CASTIVGYSNQPQHF. The V gene is TRBV12-3 or TRBV12-4, the J gene TRBJ1-5, with D unresolved. This CDR3 contains 15 residues. V was shortened by 7 bases and J by 0 bases, with 13 bases between the two germline ends.

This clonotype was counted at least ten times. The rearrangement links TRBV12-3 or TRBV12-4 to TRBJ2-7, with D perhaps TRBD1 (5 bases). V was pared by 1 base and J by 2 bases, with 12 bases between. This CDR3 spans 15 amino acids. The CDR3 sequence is CASSLEGAYAYEQYF. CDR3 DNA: TGTGCCAGCAGTTTAGAAGGGGCTTATGCCTACGAGCAGTACTTC.

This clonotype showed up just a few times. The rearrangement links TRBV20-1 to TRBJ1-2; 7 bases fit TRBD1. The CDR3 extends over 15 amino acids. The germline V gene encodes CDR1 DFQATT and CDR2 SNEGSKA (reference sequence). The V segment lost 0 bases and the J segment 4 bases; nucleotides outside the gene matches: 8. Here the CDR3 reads CSAREQGKVGYGYTF. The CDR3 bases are TGCAGTGCTAGAGAACAGGGGAAGGTTGGCTATGGCTACACCTTC.

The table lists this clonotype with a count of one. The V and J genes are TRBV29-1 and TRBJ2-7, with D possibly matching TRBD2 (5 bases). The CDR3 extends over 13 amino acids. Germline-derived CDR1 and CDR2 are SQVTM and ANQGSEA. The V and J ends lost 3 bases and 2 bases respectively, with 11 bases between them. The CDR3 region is CSVEGASPYEQYF. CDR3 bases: TGCAGCGTTGAGGGAGCCAGTCCCTACGAGCAGTACTTC.

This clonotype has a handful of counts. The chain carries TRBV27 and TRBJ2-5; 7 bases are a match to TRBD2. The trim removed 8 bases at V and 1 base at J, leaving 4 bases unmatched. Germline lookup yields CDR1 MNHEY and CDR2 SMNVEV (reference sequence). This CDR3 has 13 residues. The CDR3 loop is CASGSGVQETQYF. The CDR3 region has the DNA TGTGCCAGCGGGAGCGGGGTCCAAGAGACCCAGTACTTC.

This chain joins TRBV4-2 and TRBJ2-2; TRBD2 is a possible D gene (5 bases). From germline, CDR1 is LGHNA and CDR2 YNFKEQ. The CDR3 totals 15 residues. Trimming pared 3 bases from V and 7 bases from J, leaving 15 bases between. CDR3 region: CASSHPGVENGELFF. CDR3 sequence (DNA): TGTGCCAGCAGCCACCCCGGGGTAGAGAACGGGGAGCTGTTTTTT.

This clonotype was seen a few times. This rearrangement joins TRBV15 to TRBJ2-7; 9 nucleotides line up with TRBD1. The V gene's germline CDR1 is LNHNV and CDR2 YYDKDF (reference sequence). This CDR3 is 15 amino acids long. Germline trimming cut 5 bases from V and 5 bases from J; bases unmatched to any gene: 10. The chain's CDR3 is CATSVTGTGFNEQYF. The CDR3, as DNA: TGTGCCACCAGCGTTACCGGGACAGGGTTCAACGAGCAGTACTTC.